This T cell receptor beta chain was identified in a study of blood T cell repertoires in COVID-19. Per germline, CDR1 LNHDA and CDR2 SQIVND (reference sequence). This CDR3 has 14 residues. Trimming left V 6 bases short and J 1 base short, with 10 bases between. Individuals aged 18 to 89 years were recruited from 24 US areas. Produced via immunoSEQ multiplex PCR; TCRdb's table is partial and in-frame only. The table records about 250,000 clones, around 87% of them present only once. The sample comprised PBMCs or T cells enriched from blood (not recorded which). The chain links TRBV19 to TRBJ1-5; D may be TRBD1 (6 bases). The clonotype was recovered from a woman aged 18 to 35 who had recovered from COVID-19. The CDR3 DNA reads TGTGCCAGTAGCGGAAGGGGGAGCAATCAGCCCCAGCATTTT. Residues: CASSGRGSNQPQHF.